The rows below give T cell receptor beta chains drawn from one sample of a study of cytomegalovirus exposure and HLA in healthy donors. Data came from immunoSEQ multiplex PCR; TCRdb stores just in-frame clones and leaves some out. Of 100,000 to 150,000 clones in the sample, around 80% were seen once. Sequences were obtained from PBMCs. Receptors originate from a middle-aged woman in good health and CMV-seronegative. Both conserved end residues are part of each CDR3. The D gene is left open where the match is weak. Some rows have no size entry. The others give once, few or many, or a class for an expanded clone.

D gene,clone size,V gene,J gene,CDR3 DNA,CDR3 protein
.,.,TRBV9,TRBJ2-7,TGTGCCAGCGGGTCTGGGGCTAGTGCCCACGAGCAGTACTTC,CASGSGASAHEQYF
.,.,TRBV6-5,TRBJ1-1,TGTGCCAGCAGTTGGCAGGCGAACACTGAAGCTTTCTTT,CASSWQANTEAFF
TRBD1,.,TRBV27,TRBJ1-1,TGTGCCAGCAGTTACAGGGGTGGTATTGAAGCTTTCTTT,CASSYRGGIEAFF
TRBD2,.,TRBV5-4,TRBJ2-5,TGTGCCAGCAGCTTCGCGGGGGGGCCCCAAGAGACCCAGTACTTC,CASSFAGGPQETQYF
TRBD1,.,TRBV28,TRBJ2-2,TGTGCCAGCACCCCCCCTCCGGGACAGGGAGGTTCCGGGGAGCTGTTTTTT,CASTPPPGQGGSGELFF
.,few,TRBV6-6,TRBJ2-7,TGTGCCAGCAGTTACTCTGGTCAGGTGTACGAGCAGTACTTC,CASSYSGQVYEQYF
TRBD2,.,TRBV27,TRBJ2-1,TGTGCCAGCAGGGCTGGGACTAGCGGGAGTTTTAATGAGCAGTTCTTC,CASRAGTSGSFNEQFF
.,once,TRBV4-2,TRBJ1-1,TGTGCCAGCAGCCAAGATGAGTCGCTTGAAGCTTTCTTT,CASSQDESLEAFF
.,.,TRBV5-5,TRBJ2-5,TGTGCCAGCAGCCCGACCCCGGACAGCCTCCGAGAGACCCAGTACTTC,CASSPTPDSLRETQYF
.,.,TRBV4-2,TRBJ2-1,TGTGCCAGCAGCCAAGATACACTAGCTTCCAATGAGCAGTTCTTC,CASSQDTLASNEQFF
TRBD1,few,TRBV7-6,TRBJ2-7,TGTGCCAGCAGCTTAGAAGGGGGCTTGACCTACGAGCAGTACTTC,CASSLEGGLTYEQYF
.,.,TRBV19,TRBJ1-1,TGTGCCAGTAGTGGGCAGGTGAACACTGAAGCTTTCTTT,CASSGQVNTEAFF
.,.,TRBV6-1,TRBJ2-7,TGTGCCAGCAGTGACTACCCACCTCACGAGCAGTACTTC,CASSDYPPHEQYF
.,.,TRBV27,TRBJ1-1,TGTGCCAGCCGACGTGCGGACAGCCACACTGAAGCTTTCTTT,CASRRADSHTEAFF
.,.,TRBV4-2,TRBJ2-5,TGTGCCAGCAGCCAAGGTTTTGTGATTAGGGGGGGCTTGAGTGAGGAGACCCAGTACTTC,CASSQGFVIRGGLSEETQYF
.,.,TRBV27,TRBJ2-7,TGTGCCAGCAGTTTAGGAGGGGGCGAGCAGTACTTC,CASSLGGGEQYF
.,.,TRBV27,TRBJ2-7,TGTGCCAGCAGTCCCGGACACCCGTCCCGCTACGAGCAGTACTTC,CASSPGHPSRYEQYF
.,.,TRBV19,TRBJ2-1,TGTGCCAGTAGTCCAGGGGTCAGTGAGCAGTTCTTC,CASSPGVSEQFF
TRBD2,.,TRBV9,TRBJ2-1,TGTGCCAGCACCCGACTAGCGGGAGGTGGCAGCTCCTACAATGAGCAGTTCTTC,CASTRLAGGGSSYNEQFF
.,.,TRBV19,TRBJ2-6,TGTGCAGTAGGAGGGGTATCCTCTGGGGCCAACGTCCTGACTTTC,CAVGGVSSGANVLTF
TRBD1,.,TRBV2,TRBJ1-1,TGTGCCAGCAGTCCCGGACAGGGTTACACTGAAGCTTTCTTT,CASSPGQGYTEAFF
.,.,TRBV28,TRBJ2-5,TGTGCCAGCAGTCGAGGCTTTGAGACCCAGTACTTC,CASSRGFETQYF
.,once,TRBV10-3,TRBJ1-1,TGTGCCATCAGTGAGTCGGGGGCCCCCAGCCAGGGGACTGAAGCTTTCTTT,CAISESGAPSQGTEAFF
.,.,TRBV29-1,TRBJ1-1,TGCAGCGGATTGTCGCGGCTGAACACTGAAGCTTTCTTT,CSGLSRLNTEAFF
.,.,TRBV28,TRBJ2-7,TGTGCCAGCAGTTTCCCAGGCAGCTCCTACGAGCAGTACTTC,CASSFPGSSYEQYF
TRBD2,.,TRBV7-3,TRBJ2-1,TGTGCCAGCAGCTTAACTGGACTAGCGGGAGGTAATGAGCAGTTCTTC,CASSLTGLAGGNEQFF
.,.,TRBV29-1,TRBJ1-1,TGCAGCGTTGACACAGGGTACACTGAAGCTTTCTTT,CSVDTGYTEAFF
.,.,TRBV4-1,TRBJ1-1,TGCGCCAGCAGCCAAGAGGGAGACAGGTTCTCCACTGAAGCTTTCTTT,CASSQEGDRFSTEAFF
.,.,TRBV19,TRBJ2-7,TGTGCCAGTAGTATCCCTCCCTACGAGCAGTACTTC,CASSIPPYEQYF
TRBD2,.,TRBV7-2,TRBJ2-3,TGTGCCAGCAGCTTAATGCGGGGGGGCGGCGATACGCAGTATTTT,CASSLMRGGGDTQYF
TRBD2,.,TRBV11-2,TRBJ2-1,TGTGCCAGCAGCTTATTAGCGGGAGTGTCCTACAATGAGCAGTTCTTC,CASSLLAGVSYNEQFF
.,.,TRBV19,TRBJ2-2,TGTGCCAGTAGTACCCCAGGGGAAGGGATCGGGGAGCTGTTTTTT,CASSTPGEGIGELFF
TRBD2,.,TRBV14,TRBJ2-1,TGTGCCAGCAGCCAAGGATCCGGGACTAGATACAATGAGCAGTTCTTC,CASSQGSGTRYNEQFF
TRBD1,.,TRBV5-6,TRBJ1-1,TGTGCCAGCAGCTTGGTGACAGGGGCGCGGGAGAGGGCTTTCTTT,CASSLVTGARERAFF
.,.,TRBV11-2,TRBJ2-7,TGTGCCAGCAGCTTAGTAGTCCGAGCTCACGAGCAGTACTTC,CASSLVVRAHEQYF
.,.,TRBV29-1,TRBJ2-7,TGCAGCGTCGCGGGGACCGGTCGAGCCTACGAGCAGTACTTC,CSVAGTGRAYEQYF
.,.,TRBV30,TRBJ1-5,TGTGCCTGGGGGGAGGGGCAGCTCAGCAATCAGCCCCAGCATTTT,CAWGEGQLSNQPQHF
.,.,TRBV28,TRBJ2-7,TGTGCCAGAACGGACAGTCACGAGCAGTACTTC,CARTDSHEQYF
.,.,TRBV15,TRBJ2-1,TGTGCCACCAGCAGAGATCGGGAAAGGTACAATGAGCAGTTCTTC,CATSRDRERYNEQFF
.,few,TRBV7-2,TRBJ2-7,TGTGCCAGCAGCCGATCCACAGGGTCCTACGAGCAGTACTTC,CASSRSTGSYEQYF
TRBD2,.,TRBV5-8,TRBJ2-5,TGTGCCAGCAGCCCCGGGGTAGCGGGGACACAAGAGACCCAGTACTTC,CASSPGVAGTQETQYF
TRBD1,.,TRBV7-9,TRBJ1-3,TGTGCCAGCAGCCACAGGGGGCAAGGAAACACCATATATTTT,CASSHRGQGNTIYF
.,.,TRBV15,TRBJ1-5,TGTGCCACCAGCATGGACCAACAGGGAAATCAGCCCCAGCATTTT,CATSMDQQGNQPQHF
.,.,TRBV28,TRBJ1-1,TGTGCCAGCAGTTCGGACAGTAGATCATCGATCCCTGAAGCTTTCTTT,CASSSDSRSSIPEAFF